The rows below give T cell receptor beta chains drawn from one sample of a study of cytomegalovirus exposure and HLA in healthy donors. Clones were read by immunoSEQ multiplex PCR, and TCRdb kept only the in-frame ones, dropping some. The table includes about 88,000 clones, roughly 71% detected once. Material: PBMCs. The origin of the receptors is a woman in her late teens or twenties in good health and CMV-seropositive. Both conserved end residues are part of each CDR3. A D gene is named only where the DNA matches it firmly. Only part of the rows carry a size: once, few, many, or a class if the clone is expanded.

size | D | J | V | length | CDR3 | DNA
- | - | TRBJ2-3 | TRBV4-3 | 14 | CASSQAPPGDTQYF | TGCGCCAGCAGCCAAGCTCCTCCCGGAGATACGCAGTATTTT
- | TRBD1 | TRBJ1-1 | TRBV28 | 16 | CASSPRDRGRYTEAFF | TGTGCCAGCAGTCCGCGGGACAGGGGAAGGTACACTGAAGCTTTCTTT
- | TRBD1 | TRBJ1-4 | TRBV6-5 | 15 | CASSSGGSNNEKLFF | TGTGCCAGCAGTTCAGGGGGGTCTAATAATGAAAAACTGTTTTTT
- | TRBD1 | TRBJ1-3 | TRBV6-5 | 15 | CASRTGTGGGNTIYF | TGTGCCAGCAGGACCGGGACAGGGGGAGGAAACACCATATATTTT
few | - | TRBJ2-1 | TRBV7-2 | 15 | CASSLAGGRHNEQFF | TGTGCCAGCAGCTTAGCGGGGGGACGACACAATGAGCAGTTCTTC
once | - | TRBJ2-7 | TRBV20-1 | 11 | CSASKSYEQYF | TGCAGTGCTAGTAAGAGCTACGAGCAGTACTTC
- | TRBD1 | TRBJ1-1 | TRBV6-1 | 14 | CASRGTGANTEAFF | TGTGCCAGCAGGGGGACAGGGGCGAACACTGAAGCTTTCTTT
- | - | TRBJ2-1 | TRBV9 | 15 | CASSVVGGGPAEQFF | TGTGCCAGCAGCGTAGTTGGGGGGGGCCCCGCTGAGCAGTTCTTC
- | - | TRBJ1-1 | TRBV5-5 | 11 | CASSWDNEAFF | TGTGCCAGCAGCTGGGACAATGAGGCTTTCTTT
- | - | TRBJ2-5 | TRBV25-1 | 13 | CASSDEGEETQYF | TGTGCCAGCAGTGACGAAGGGGAAGAGACCCAGTACTTC
- | - | TRBJ2-1 | TRBV7-8 | 16 | CASSILGPPSYNEQFF | TGTGCCAGCAGCATACTAGGACCGCCTTCCTACAATGAGCAGTTCTTC
few | - | TRBJ1-4 | TRBV5-8 | 16 | CASSPTKGLRIEKLFF | TGTGCCAGCAGCCCAACCAAGGGGCTAAGGATTGAAAAACTGTTTTTT
few | - | TRBJ2-1 | TRBV5-1 | 14 | CASSFSTRDNEQFF | TGCGCCAGCAGCTTCTCCACTAGAGACAATGAGCAGTTCTTC
- | TRBD1 | TRBJ2-7 | TRBV7-2 | 13 | CASSMTGNGEQYF | TGTGCCAGCAGCATGACAGGGAATGGCGAGCAGTACTTC
- | TRBD1 | TRBJ1-2 | TRBV19 | 13 | CASTTGDRVGYTF | TGTGCCAGTACCACAGGGGACAGGGTTGGCTACACCTTC
few | TRBD1 | TRBJ2-3 | TRBV7-9 | 14 | CASSLARQGETQYF | TGTGCCAGCAGCTTAGCGCGACAGGGGGAGACGCAGTATTTT
- | - | TRBJ1-1 | TRBV21-1 | 14 | CASSKDWGVTEAFF | TGTGCCAGCAGCAAAGACTGGGGGGTCACTGAAGCTTTCTTT
- | TRBD2 | TRBJ2-7 | TRBV2 | 15 | CASSIQRGTSYEQYF | TGTGCCAGCAGTATCCAGCGGGGGACTTCCTACGAGCAGTACTTC
few | - | TRBJ1-1 | TRBV4-1 | 11 | CASSTNTEAFF | TGCGCCAGCAGCACTAACACTGAAGCTTTCTTT
few | TRBD2 | TRBJ2-7 | TRBV6-6 | 15 | CASSTGTSGRGEQYF | TGTGCCAGCAGTACCGGGACTAGCGGGAGGGGGGAGCAGTACTTC